This T cell receptor (beta chain) was recovered during a study of blood T cell repertoires in COVID-19. Study at large: Donors in the United States, Italy and Spain gave samples during acute or convalescent COVID-19. From T cells, B-cell-depleted T cells, or PBMCs came the material, which was cDNA or gDNA.

Source study methods: Estimates of nucleated cell counts were drawn from the amplification of reference gene primers. The repertoire was sequenced with immunoSEQ multiplex PCR; TCRdb's copy has only in-frame clones and lacks some. For V, J and clone size, that table is used; D and trimming come from the DNA. The table has some 160,000 clones, around four fifths seen once; the top ten hold approximately 2%. V was trimmed by 6 bases and J by 6 bases, leaving 17 bases between them. Germline CDR1 is MDHEN and CDR2 is SYDVKM. The CDR3 has 15 residues. Source material: peripheral blood. The chain employs TRBV28 and TRBJ2-2; TRBD2 might be the D (5 bases). This receptor was identified in a woman aged 80 or over with acute or convalescent COVID-19. For the CDR3, the DNA is TGTGCCAGCAGCCCTAGCCCCCCAGCGCCCGGGGAGCTGTTTTTT. Protein: CASSPSPPAPGELFF.